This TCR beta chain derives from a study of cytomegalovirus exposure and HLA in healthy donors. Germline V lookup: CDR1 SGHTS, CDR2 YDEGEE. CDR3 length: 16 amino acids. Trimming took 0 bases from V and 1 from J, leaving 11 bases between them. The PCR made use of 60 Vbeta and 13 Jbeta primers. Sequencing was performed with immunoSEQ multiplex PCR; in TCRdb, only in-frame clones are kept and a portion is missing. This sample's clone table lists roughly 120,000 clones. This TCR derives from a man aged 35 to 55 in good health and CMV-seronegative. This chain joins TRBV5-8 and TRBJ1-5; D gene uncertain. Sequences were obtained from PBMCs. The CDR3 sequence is CASSLVVGLSNQPQHF. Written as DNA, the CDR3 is TGTGCCAGCAGCTTGGTCGTCGGGTTGAGCAATCAGCCCCAGCATTTT.